Below are 28 T cell receptor beta chains sequenced from a single sample in a study of T cell responses to AZD1222 COVID-19 vaccine. Measured with immunoSEQ multiplex PCR; TCRdb has only the in-frame clones, and not every one. Among some 280,000 clones, approximately 94% were seen once, and the ten largest hold 0.55%. Sequencing was performed on peripheral blood, taken 28 days after the second AZD1222 dose. Every receptor here comes from an adult who received the AZD1222 COVID-19 vaccine.

The rearrangement links TRBV28 to TRBJ1-2; no definite D call. Germline CDR1 and CDR2: MDHEN and SYDVKM. The length of the CDR3 is 14 residues. V was clipped by 2 bases and J by 1 base, with 8 bases between them. The CDR3 DNA reads as TGTGCCAGCAGTTTAGGGCAAAATAACTATGGCTACACCTTC. Translated, it gives CASSLGQNNYGYTF.

The chain combines TRBV29-1 with TRBJ1-2, with D possibly TRBD1 on 5 matching bases. The V end was cut by 6 bases, the J end by 5 bases, with 13 bases between. The CDR3 contains 12 residues. Germline CDR1 SQVTM, CDR2 ANQGSEA. The CDR3 nucleotides read TGCAGCGTGGGGGGGGATCCGTATGGCTACACCTTC. This encodes CSVGGDPYGYTF. The variable domain in full, completed from reference TRBV29-1 and TRBJ1-2, reads SAVISQKPSRDICQRGTSLTIQCQVDSQVTMMFWYRQQPGQSLTLIATANQGSEATYESGFVIDKFPISRPNLTFSTLTVSNMSPEDSSIYLCSVGGDPYGYTFGSGTRLTVV.

The gene calls are TRBV2 and TRBJ2-5, with D tentatively TRBD1 or TRBD2 (5 bases each). CDR1 SNHLY and CDR2 FYNNEI come from the germline V gene. V was pared by 7 bases and J by 5 bases, with 11 bases between. CDR3 length equals 12 residues. The CDR3 bases are TGTGCCAGCAATACGGGACCGGAGACCCAGTACTTC. This translates into CASNTGPETQYF. Variable domain in full (rest from reference TRBV2 and TRBJ2-5): EPEVTQTPSHQVTQMGQEVILRCVPISNHLYFYWYRQILGQKVEFLVSFYNNEISEKSEIFDDQFSVERPDGSNFTLKIRSTKLEDSAMYFCASNTGPETQYFGPGTRLLVL.

V and J are TRBV9 and TRBJ2-3, with D unresolved. Trimming cost V 0 bases and J 2 bases, with 16 bases left between them. Germline CDR1 and CDR2: SGDLS and YYNGEE. CDR3 length: 17 residues. CDR3 sequence reads: CASSVAAGHSLTDTQYF. CDR3 bases: TGTGCCAGCAGCGTAGCGGCCGGTCACTCACTCACAGATACGCAGTATTTT. Based on the CDR3 plus reference TRBV9 and TRBJ2-3, the full variable domain is DSGVTQTPKHLITATGQRVTLRCSPRSGDLSVYWYQQSLDQGLQFLIQYYNGEERAKGNILERFSAQQFPDLHSELNLSSLELGDSALYFCASSVAAGHSLTDTQYFGPGTRLTVL.

The chain recombines TRBV18 with TRBJ1-5; D is uncertain. This CDR3 region has 15 residues. V was pared by 2 bases and J by 4 bases, with 12 bases between. The germline gives CDR1 KGHSH, CDR2 LQKENI. The CDR3 sequence: CASSPGPVENQPQHF. The CDR3 DNA is TGTGCCAGCTCACCAGGACCCGTGGAGAATCAGCCCCAGCATTTT.

CDR3 residues: CASSLIGNTEAFF. The CDR3, as DNA: TGTGCCAGCAGCTTAATCGGCAACACTGAAGCTTTCTTT. The V gene is TRBV11-2, the J gene TRBJ1-1; D gene uncertain. Trimming pared 2 bases from V and 2 bases from J, leaving 6 bases between. CDR1 and CDR2 from the germline V gene are SGHAT and FQNNGV. CDR3 size: 13 residues.

V is TRBV7-2 and J is TRBJ2-1; 9 bases are a match to TRBD2. The CDR3 spans 13 residues. Germline values: CDR1 SGHTA, CDR2 FQGNSA. Germline trimming cut 5 bases from V and 9 bases from J; bases unmatched to any gene: 5. CDR3 DNA sequence: TGTGCCAGCAGCACGGGGCGGGAGGGTGAGCAGTTCTTC. Encoded protein: CASSTGREGEQFF.

The chain couples TRBV6-5 to TRBJ2-2; no definite D call. Trimming removed 8 bases at V and 4 bases at J, with 8 bases between. The CDR3 covers 12 residues. Germline V gene sequence: CDR1 MNHEY, CDR2 SVGAGI. The CDR3 loop reads CASLRSTGELFF. The DNA of the CDR3 is TGTGCCAGCCTACGATCCACCGGGGAGCTGTTTTTT.

The V and J genes are TRBV5-8 and TRBJ2-1; TRBD2 aligns across 10 bases. Germline CDR1 reads SGHTS; CDR2 reads YDEGEE. Trimming at V came to 6 bases and at J to 9 bases, leaving 12 bases not matched to a gene. The CDR3 sequence is 15 residues long. The CDR3 region is CASTIRTSGAGEQFF. The CDR3 DNA sequence: TGTGCCAGCACCATAAGGACTAGCGGCGCCGGTGAGCAGTTCTTC.

V usage is TRBV10-2 and J usage is TRBJ1-1; the D is unclear. CDR1 is WSHSY, CDR2 SAAADI, per germline. V shed 6 bases and J shed 8 bases, with 10 bases lying between them. This CDR3 contains 11 residues. The DNA of the CDR3 is TGCGCCAGCAGCAGTCGGGCCGAAGCTTTCTTT. Its translation: CASSSRAEAFF.

V is TRBV27 and J is TRBJ1-5, with TRBD1 as a possible D gene (5 bases). Germline loops: CDR1 MNHEY, CDR2 SMNVEV (reference sequence). The CDR3 loop spans 13 amino acids. V was clipped by 3 bases and J by 5 bases, with 8 bases between them. This CDR3 reads CASSLGPYQPQHF. Here the CDR3 DNA reads TGTGCCAGCAGTTTGGGACCCTATCAGCCCCAGCATTTT.

V is TRBV11-1 and J is TRBJ2-1; unclear D gene. The CDR3 has 12 amino acids. V lost 2 bases to trimming and J lost 6 bases, with 5 bases between them. Germline assignment: CDR1 SGHAT and CDR2 FQDESV (reference sequence). CDR3 in amino acids: CASSLNSNEQFF. CDR3 DNA: TGTGCCAGCAGCTTAAATAGCAATGAGCAGTTCTTC.

This clone was observed once. The genes are TRBV4-2 and TRBJ2-3; 7 bases are shared with TRBD2. After removal of 3 bases from V and 6 bases from J, the junction contained 12 bases not matched to a gene. The CDR3 sequence is 16 residues long. Germline loops: CDR1 LGHNA, CDR2 YNFKEQ. Here the CDR3 DNA reads TGTGCCAGCAGCCACGGGACTACTCGAGCGGGGGATACGCAGTATTTT. Translated, it gives CASSHGTTRAGDTQYF.

The rearrangement joins TRBV28 to TRBJ2-7; 11 nucleotides agree with TRBD1. The CDR3 loop spans 14 amino acids. Germline assignment: CDR1 MDHEN and CDR2 SYDVKM. Losses at the gene ends were 7 bases for V and 3 bases for J; bases not matched to a gene: 5. CDR3 bases: TGTGCCAGCAAACCGGGACAGGGGGGCTACGAGCAGTACTTC. Translating gives CASKPGQGGYEQYF.

The chain has TRBV18 and TRBJ1-5; D unresolved. The CDR3 is 12 amino acids. Per the germline V gene, CDR1 is KGHSH and CDR2 is LQKENI. V was trimmed by 2 bases and J by 2 bases, leaving 1 base between them. The CDR3 DNA sequence: TGTGCCAGCTCACCAGGCAATCAGCCCCAGCATTTT. Amino acids: CASSPGNQPQHF.

This chain links TRBV6-5 with TRBJ1-2; 7 bases agree with TRBD1. The length of the CDR3 is 14 residues. V dropped 3 bases and J dropped 4; count of bases not matched to a gene: 5. Germline CDR1 reads MNHEY; CDR2 reads SVGAGI. CDR3 region: CASSYRDSIYGYTF. CDR3 nucleotides: TGTGCCAGCAGTTATAGGGACAGCATCTATGGCTACACCTTC.

The chain employs TRBV10-3 and TRBJ1-2; D is unresolved. The CDR3 extends over 14 amino acids. Germline V CDR1 and CDR2: ENHRY, SYGVKD. The V gene lost 0 bases and the J gene lost 4 bases, with 9 bases spanning the gap. The DNA of the CDR3 is TGTGCCATCAGTGAGTCGGCGGATTTCTATGGCTACACCTTC. It is translated as CAISESADFYGYTF.

The CDR3 region has the DNA TGCGCCAGCAGCTTGTCAAGCGGGGGGGCCAGCGGGGAGCTGTTTTTT. Translation: CASSLSSGGASGELFF. This rearrangement joins TRBV5-1 to TRBJ2-2, with 10 nucleotides matching TRBD2. Germline lookup yields CDR1 SGHRS and CDR2 YFSETQ. V lost 1 base and J lost 7; bases outside the gene matches: 7. The CDR3 is made up of 16 amino acids.

The chain employs TRBV19 and TRBJ1-5, with TRBD1 identical over 7 bases. The CDR3 runs to 14 residues. CDR1 and CDR2 from the germline V gene are LNHDA and SQIVND (reference sequence). Trimming cost V 5 bases and J 2 bases; bases outside gene matches: 3. CDR3 region: CASSLGQGNQPQHF. CDR3 coding DNA: TGTGCCAGTAGTCTCGGACAGGGCAATCAGCCCCAGCATTTT.

The chain is built from TRBV4-2 and TRBJ1-5; D might be TRBD1 (5 bases). Looked up from germline, CDR1 is LGHNA and CDR2 is YNFKEQ. V was shortened by 3 bases and J by 4 bases, with 7 bases between the two germline ends. This CDR3 has 13 amino acids. CDR3 coding DNA: TGTGCCAGCAGCCAGGGGGGTAATCAGCCCCAGCATTTT. Translation gives CASSQGGNQPQHF.

The chain combines TRBV20-1 with TRBJ1-2; D gene uncertain. Per the germline V gene, CDR1 is DFQATT and CDR2 is SNEGSKA (reference sequence). The V end was cut by 0 bases, the J end by 4 bases, with 3 bases between. This CDR3 has 11 residues. CDR3 coding DNA: TGCAGTGCTAGAGAAATCTATGGCTACACCTTC. Protein sequence: CSAREIYGYTF.

The genes are TRBV5-5 and TRBJ2-7; tentatively, D is TRBD2 (6 bases). This CDR3 spans 14 amino acids. The V end lost 1 base, the J end lost 5 bases, and 13 bases lay between the germline ends. Germline V gives CDR1 SGHKS, CDR2 YYEKEE (reference sequence). CDR3 in DNA: TGTGCCAGCAGCTTGCGGGCCGGGGGAGACGAGCAGTACTTC. It is translated as CASSLRAGGDEQYF.

J is TRBJ2-5 and V is TRBV2; a possible D gene is TRBD1 (5 bases). Trimming shortened V by 7 bases and J by 2 bases, and 14 bases separated the two germline ends. The CDR3 runs 14 residues. Germline CDR1 SNHLY, CDR2 FYNNEI. CDR3 nucleotides: TGTGCCAGCACCCAATTGACAGTACAAGAGACCCAGTACTTC. It specifies CASTQLTVQETQYF.

The genes are TRBV25-1 and TRBJ1-2; D is possibly TRBD1 (5 bases). V was shortened by 5 bases and J by 0 bases, with 16 bases between the two germline ends. Per germline, CDR1 MGHDK and CDR2 SYGVNS. CDR3 size: 16 residues. The CDR3 spells CASSPPGGTPNYGYTF. In DNA, the CDR3 is TGTGCCAGCAGTCCTCCCGGGGGGACCCCTAACTATGGCTACACCTTC.

The chain links TRBV3-1 (or the pseudogene TRBV3-2) to TRBJ1-2; possibly TRBD1 for D (5 bases). Germline V lookup: CDR1 LGHDT, CDR2 YNNKEL (reference sequence). The CDR3 covers 14 residues. V dropped 0 bases and J dropped 4 bases, with 9 bases sitting between them. The CDR3 region is CASSQEGAGYGYTF. The CDR3 DNA is TGTGCCAGCAGCCAAGAAGGGGCGGGCTATGGCTACACCTTC.

A single count supports this clone. The chain couples TRBV12-3 or TRBV12-4 to TRBJ1-5; the match to TRBD1 covers 10 bases. With V trimmed by 6 bases and J by 5 bases, 1 base remained unmatched. The CDR3 spans 13 residues. The CDR3 coding sequence is TGTGCCAGCAGGGACAGGGGGGATCAGCCCCAGCATTTT. This gives the protein CASRDRGDQPQHF.

The chain employs TRBV9 and TRBJ2-1; 9 nucleotides match TRBD1. The CDR3 is made up of 16 amino acids. V was clipped by 1 base and J by 3 bases; unmatched bases: 5. Germline CDR1 reads SGDLS; CDR2 reads YYNGEE. The DNA for the CDR3 is TGTGCCAGCAGCGTATTGGGACAGGGCGGCTACAATGAGCAGTTCTTC. Translating it yields CASSVLGQGGYNEQFF. Supplemented by reference TRBV9 and TRBJ2-1, the full variable domain reads DSGVTQTPKHLITATGQRVTLRCSPRSGDLSVYWYQQSLDQGLQFLIQYYNGEERAKGNILERFSAQQFPDLHSELNLSSLELGDSALYFCASSVLGQGGYNEQFFGPGTRLTVL.

The V and J genes are TRBV28 and TRBJ1-6; 10 bases align to TRBD1. Germline loops: CDR1 MDHEN, CDR2 SYDVKM. The V segment lost 7 bases and the J segment 7 bases; nucleotides outside the gene matches: 4. The CDR3 extends over 14 amino acids. CDR3 amino acids: CASTSTGGNSPLHF. CDR3 nucleotide sequence: TGTGCCAGCACCTCGACAGGGGGCAATTCACCCCTCCACTTT.